Listed here are 14 T cell receptor beta chains from one sample, sequenced in a study of T cell responses to AZD1222 COVID-19 vaccine (TCRdb year 2021). Preparation of the library involved the immunoSEQ multiplex PCR assay. TCRdb provides this immuneACCESS table in a form limited to in-frame rearrangements. Some clones are lacking; in checked studies, under half of them reflect an unresolved V gene, and why the rest are absent is not known. In all, the sample holds tens of thousands of clones, and about 90% of those were seen once. Of the sample, 1% to 1.3% is held by the ten largest clones. Read against the paper, the sample's time point label means: about 28 days (+/-7) after the second vaccine dose. This specimen was peripheral blood, taken 28 days after the second AZD1222 dose. These receptor sequences come from an adult who received the AZD1222 COVID-19 vaccine.

This clone was seen a single time. V and J are TRBV29-1 and TRBJ2-7; weak D call: TRBD1 (5 bases). CDR1 is SQVTM, CDR2 ANQGSEA, per germline. The length of the CDR3 is 15 residues. Trimming took 1 base from V and 1 from J, leaving 14 bases between them. CDR3 nucleotide sequence: TGCAGCGTTGAAGCTTCCGGGTACAGGTCCTACGAGCAGTACTTC. Translated: CSVEASGYRSYEQYF.

This chain connects TRBV6-1 to TRBJ2-7; TRBD1 matches 9 bases. V gave up 6 bases and J gave up 5 bases; unmatched junction bases: 5. Germline V gene data show CDR1 as MNHNS and CDR2 as SASEGT. The CDR3 length is 13 residues. The CDR3 loop reads CASRRQGGHEQYF. For the CDR3, the DNA is TGTGCCAGCAGAAGACAGGGGGGCCACGAGCAGTACTTC.

This chain links TRBV5-1 with TRBJ1-2, with unresolved D. Germline assignment: CDR1 SGHRS and CDR2 YFSETQ. Trimming took 0 bases from V and 1 from J, leaving 10 bases between them. The CDR3 loop spans 15 amino acids. CDR3 coding DNA: TGCGCCAGCAGCTTGGGGTCAGGCGATAACTATGGCTACACCTTC. This encodes CASSLGSGDNYGYTF.

The chain is built from TRBV5-1 and TRBJ1-1; D is possibly TRBD1 (5 bases). This CDR3 has 14 residues. V shed 1 base and J shed 1 base, with 8 bases lying between them. Germline V gives CDR1 SGHRS, CDR2 YFSETQ. This CDR3 is CASSLWGENTEAFF. CDR3 sequence (DNA): TGCGCCAGCAGCTTGTGGGGGGAGAACACTGAAGCTTTCTTT.

A single count supports this clone. V usage is TRBV6-5 and J usage is TRBJ1-6; D gene uncertain. The CDR3 length is 15 residues. V lost 6 bases, J lost 7 bases, and 16 bases lay in between. Germline CDR1 is MNHEY and CDR2 is SVGAGI. CDR3 sequence reads: CASRLGFQENSPLHF. The CDR3 region has the DNA TGTGCCAGCAGATTGGGGTTTCAGGAGAATTCACCCCTCCACTTT.

The chain combines TRBV2 with TRBJ2-3; 7 nucleotides line up with TRBD2. Germline V gene sequence: CDR1 SNHLY, CDR2 FYNNEI. The CDR3 length is 12 residues. For the CDR3, the DNA is TGTGCGGGAGGGAGGATCGCAGATACGCAGTATTTT. As protein: CAGGRIADTQYF.

The chain uses TRBV3-1 (or the pseudogene TRBV3-2) and TRBJ2-7; no definite D call. CDR3 length equals 14 residues. CDR1 and CDR2 from the germline V gene are LGHDT and YNNKEL (reference sequence). Trimming removed 4 bases at V and 0 bases at J, with 10 bases between. CDR3 in DNA: TGTGCCAGCAGCCTATCAGGACCCTCCTACGAGCAGTACTTC. Translated: CASSLSGPSYEQYF.

V and J are TRBV19 and TRBJ2-7, with a tentative D call TRBD1 (5 bases). The germline V gene has CDR1 LNHDA and CDR2 SQIVND (reference sequence). The CDR3 loop spans 14 amino acids. Trimming shortened V by 2 bases and J by 3 bases, and 11 bases separated the two germline ends. In nucleotides, the CDR3 is TGTGCCAGTAGTATAAGCGTGGACAACTACGAGCAGTACTTC. Amino acids: CASSISVDNYEQYF.

In DNA form, the CDR3 reads TGTGCCATCAGTGGGACTAGCGGGAAGAGCTCCTACGAGCAGTACTTC. This sequence encodes CAISGTSGKSSYEQYF. The rearrangement joins TRBV10-3 to TRBJ2-7; 12 bases fit TRBD2. The ends lost 4 bases at V and 0 bases at J; junction bases unmatched: 4. This CDR3 has 16 amino acids. Germline CDR1 and CDR2: ENHRY and SYGVKD.

The chain uses TRBV14 and TRBJ2-1, with a weak D call TRBD1 (5 bases). Germline-derived CDR1 and CDR2 are SGHDN and FVKESK. Trimming took off 1 base at V and 0 bases at J, with 13 bases between the two ends. This CDR3 is built from 17 residues. The CDR3 DNA follows: TGTGCCAGCAGCCAAGGGGCAGGGCGAAACTCCTACAATGAGCAGTTCTTC. Its protein is CASSQGAGRNSYNEQFF.

The chain couples TRBV6-5 to TRBJ2-7; D is tentatively TRBD1 or TRBD2 (5 bases each). The CDR3 is 11 residues long. V shed 2 bases and J shed 7 bases, with 6 bases lying between them. Germline lookup yields CDR1 MNHEY and CDR2 SVGAGI. The CDR3 DNA sequence: TGTGCCAGCAGTTACGGGGGAGAGCAGTACTTC. It yields the protein CASSYGGEQYF.

The chain carries TRBV18 and TRBJ2-4; D remains unclear. V was cut by 2 bases and J by 0 bases, with 20 bases left in between. Germline V lookup: CDR1 KGHSH, CDR2 LQKENI. The CDR3 length is 19 residues. The CDR3 loop reads CASSPGFPGADLAKNIQYF. CDR3 bases: TGTGCCAGCTCACCAGGATTCCCAGGAGCTGACTTAGCCAAAAACATTCAGTACTTC.

In this sample, this clone turned up once. V gene TRBV5-1 combines with J gene TRBJ1-1; 12 positions match TRBD1. The CDR3 sequence is 18 residues long. From germline, CDR1 is SGHRS and CDR2 YFSETQ. Germline trimming cut 6 bases from V and 1 base from J; bases unmatched to any gene: 13. CDR3 sequence: CASTKPNPGQGANTEAFF. The CDR3 DNA follows: TGCGCCAGCACTAAACCGAACCCGGGACAGGGGGCGAACACTGAAGCTTTCTTT.

CDR3 in amino acids: CAISRTWEDGYTF. Written as DNA, the CDR3 is TGTGCCATCAGTCGGACCTGGGAGGATGGCTACACCTTC. V and J are TRBV10-3 and TRBJ1-2; unclear D gene. The CDR3 runs to 13 residues. The V end was cut by 5 bases, the J end by 6 bases, with 13 bases between. Germline CDR1 reads ENHRY; CDR2 reads SYGVKD.